This TCR beta chain was observed in a study of post-analysis software for immune sequencing data (dated by TCRdb to 2014 to 2015). Regarding the research as a whole: The recorded disease courses included relapsing-remitting, secondary progressive and progressive-relapsing multiple sclerosis, and some patients had no subtype annotation. The patient repertoires were set against about 10 previously published healthy control repertoires from donors whose ages ranged from roughly 6 to 27 years. A subset of samples was prepared in parallel using single-end sample barcoding, then pooled and co-amplified after Illumina adapter ligation. The research as a whole found: Significantly higher frequencies in patients than in controls were found for about 5 TRBV segments, including TRBV5-6, TRBV5-1 and TRBV20-1. When samples were clustered directly using the F measure, samples prepared in the same batch co-clustered strongly, which prompted a batch-effect correction. Multiple sclerosis patients had significantly lower normalized Chao1 diversity than controls, a result that suggests substantial peripheral T-cell clonal expansion. The multiple sclerosis patient group was slightly younger than the control group.

A note on this clonotype: Its specific antigen is unknown. The sample holds no much larger clone one base away, and base qualities are not on file.

A distance of 12 bases separates the germline ends of V and J, which lose 5 bases and 1 base respectively. Taken from cysteine to phenylalanine, the CDR3 has 15 residues. The read is trimmed to its CDR3 DNA, 45 bases read in frame from base 1. To demonstrate the VDJtools post-analysis software, TCR beta repertoires were profiled from the peripheral blood of 13 young patients with multiple sclerosis. The patients with multiple sclerosis were children and adolescents between roughly 6 and 17 years of age. Receptors were amplified or captured by PCR. This sample was sequenced with an Illumina HiSeq 2500. To reduce PCR and sequencing biases, unique molecular identifiers were incorporated into the TCR beta cDNA libraries. Every 1 to 10 million input T cells yielded some 500,000 cDNA molecules, meaning each molecule approximated one T cell. The same protocol used for the earlier healthy control dataset was applied to prepare and sequence the patient libraries. Samples belonging to the same batch were prepared together, multiplexed and sequenced on a shared HiSeq lane. Turning to the authors' computational methods: MIGEC handled the raw barcoded reads, throwing out single-read molecular identifier groups before consensus assembly and CDR3 extraction. VDJtools was used for post-analysis of the clonotype tables, and diversity was normalized by down-sampling every dataset to the size of the smallest sample. In repertoire overlap clustering, CDR3 amino acid sequences, but not nucleotide sequences, were matched to correct batch-related cross-sample contamination. TCRdb ran its own pipeline on the public reads, namely fastp trimming at Q25 and MiXCR clone calling, and kept in-frame beta chains. Duplicate CDR3 protein sequences are folded into a single record with the most common DNA and genes. What appears here as the V and J calls and clone size reflects TCRdb's work, not the paper's. The sample profile shows a few hundred thousand distinct CDR3 sequences; less than 40% of them were found once. Together, the top ten hold roughly 13% of the sample.

Sequencing was done on a sample of blood. The receptor comes from a girl under 18 with multiple sclerosis. In this chain, TRBV12-3 or TRBV12-4 is recombined with TRBJ2-1; no D segment can be confidently identified. The CDR3 in this case is CASSPVSTSYNEQFF. Read as DNA, the sequence is TGTGCCAGCAGTCCGGTCAGTACGTCCTACAATGAGCAGTTCTTC.